This TCR beta chain was sequenced in a study of blood T cell repertoires in COVID-19. How the authors handled the data: The assay estimated nucleated cells by amplifying reference gene primers. Assay used: immunoSEQ multiplex PCR; TCRdb lists only in-frame clones, some missing. That table gives V, J and clone size, and the DNA gave D and trimming. There are 150,000 to 200,000 clones in the sample; 85% to 90% occur only once, and more than 6.5% lies in the top ten. Germline lookup yields CDR1 LGHNA and CDR2 YSLEER. V lost 1 base, J lost 0 bases, and 8 bases stayed unmatched. The CDR3 has 17 residues. V gene TRBV4-3 combines with J gene TRBJ2-7; TRBD1 agrees at 8 bases. Material for sequencing was peripheral blood. This TCR came from a woman older than 75 in a cohort sampled during active or convalescent COVID-19. Here the CDR3 DNA reads TGCGCCAGCAGCCAAGTCGTCGGGACAGGAGCCTCCTACGAGCAGTACTTC. It yields the protein CASSQVVGTGASYEQYF.